The 27 T cell receptor beta chains below come from one sample, sequenced in a study of identical twins. MiXCR, applied by TCRdb to the 5' RACE reads, yields one record per CDR3 protein. This table has approximately 620,000 distinct CDR3 sequences, 8.5% to 9.5% appearing once. The sample also formed part of further work on yellow fever vaccine responses in identical twins.

The sample taken for sequencing was PBMCs. The receptors stem from a woman aged 18 to 35 in good health.

The chain links TRBV10-3 to TRBJ2-2, with no clear D. Looked up from germline, CDR1 is ENHRY and CDR2 is SYGVKD. CDR3 length: 16 amino acids. V shed 4 bases and J shed 2 bases, with 14 bases lying between them. The CDR3 region has the DNA TGTGCCATCAGTGGTGGTTCCAGTGGAAACACCGGGGAGCTGTTTTTT. Encoded protein: CAISGGSSGNTGELFF.

This clonotype was observed a few times. V is TRBV11-1 and J is TRBJ2-1; no firm D call. CDR1 is SGHAT, CDR2 FQDESV, per germline (reference sequence). The CDR3 consists of 15 residues. Trimming took off 5 bases at V and 0 bases at J, with 11 bases between the two ends. CDR3 in amino acids: CASSRLMASYNEQFF. DNA of the CDR3: TGTGCCAGCAGCCGCCTTATGGCCTCCTACAATGAGCAGTTCTTC.

This clonotype was detected a few times. The V call is TRBV5-5, the J call TRBJ2-7; weak D call: TRBD1 (6 bases). Trimming cost V 2 bases and J 7 bases, with 13 bases left between them. Germline V gene lookup returns CDR1 SGHKS and CDR2 YYEKEE (reference sequence). The CDR3 is 13 residues long. CDR3 sequence reads: CASSFQGWVEQYF. In nucleotides, the CDR3 is TGTGCCAGCAGCTTTCAGGGGTGGGTAGAGCAGTACTTC.

This clonotype was seen a handful of times. V gene TRBV27 combines with J gene TRBJ1-1, with 8 nucleotides matching TRBD1. Germline CDR1 reads MNHEY; CDR2 reads SMNVEV (reference sequence). The CDR3 spans 19 residues. Trimming removed 4 bases from V and 3 bases from J; junction bases left unmatched: 19. This CDR3 is CASSSLSWTGSRGDTEAFF. The CDR3 DNA is TGTGCCAGCAGTTCCCTCTCCTGGACAGGGTCCAGGGGGGACACTGAAGCTTTCTTT.

This clonotype has a count of ten or more. The chain is built from TRBV28 and TRBJ2-1, with 14 positions matching TRBD2. The germline gives CDR1 MDHEN, CDR2 SYDVKM. V was clipped by 3 bases and J by 10 bases; unmatched bases: 5. The CDR3 has 15 residues. The CDR3 DNA reads TGTGCCAGCAGTTTGTTAGGACTAGCGGGGGGAGAGCAGTTCTTC. This codes for CASSLLGLAGGEQFF. Variable domain in full (rest from reference TRBV28 and TRBJ2-1): DVKVTQSSRYLVKRTGEKVFLECVQDMDHENMFWYRQDPGLGLRLIYFSYDVKMKEKGDIPEGYSVSREKKERFSLILESASTNQTSMYLCASSLLGLAGGEQFFGPGTRLTVL.

CDR3 in amino acids: CASSLSTGRGGNQPQHF. CDR3 bases: TGTGCCAGCAGTTTAAGTACCGGGAGGGGCGGCAATCAGCCCCAGCATTTT. The V call is TRBV27, the J call TRBJ1-5, with D tentatively TRBD1 (5 bases). The length of the CDR3 is 17 residues. Deletions cut 2 bases from V and 2 bases from J, with 16 bases between. Germline V gene data show CDR1 as MNHEY and CDR2 as SMNVEV (reference sequence).

In this sample, this clonotype turned up a few times. The chain joins TRBV20-1 to TRBJ2-1; TRBD1 or TRBD2 may be the D gene (5 bases each). CDR1 is DFQATT and CDR2 is SNEGSKA in the germline V gene (reference sequence). Trimming took 3 bases from V and 0 from J, leaving 9 bases between them. This CDR3 spans 14 amino acids. The CDR3 DNA reads as TGCAGTGCTAGTGAGGGGAGCTCCTACAATGAGCAGTTCTTC. The encoded protein is CSASEGSSYNEQFF.

The table lists this clonotype with many counts. The chain couples TRBV15 to TRBJ1-6, with 9 bases identical to TRBD1. The CDR3 extends over 18 amino acids. The germline V gene has CDR1 LNHNV and CDR2 YYDKDF (reference sequence). The junction had 11 bases not matched to a gene; V was cut back by 1 base and J by 7 bases. This CDR3 is CATSRAGTGNFGNSPLHF. The DNA for the CDR3 is TGTGCCACCAGCAGAGCCGGGACAGGGAATTTCGGCAATTCACCCCTCCACTTT.

The rearrangement uses TRBV7-3 and TRBJ2-5, with D perhaps TRBD1 (5 bases). The CDR3 spans 13 residues. Trimming took 5 bases from V and 5 from J, leaving 12 bases between them. The germline gives CDR1 SGHTA, CDR2 FQGTGA. CDR3 nucleotide sequence: TGTGCCAGCAGCCGTACAGGTTCTGAGACCCAGTACTTC. Its translation is CASSRTGSETQYF.

The chain is built from TRBV24-1 and TRBJ2-1, with TRBD2 identical over 11 bases. After removal of 4 bases from V and 6 bases from J, the junction contained 7 bases not matched to a gene. This CDR3 is built from 16 residues. Germline V lookup: CDR1 KGHDR, CDR2 SFDVKD. The CDR3 DNA is TGTGCCACCAGTGACCCACTAGCGGGGGACTTCAATGAGCAGTTCTTC. Amino acid sequence: CATSDPLAGDFNEQFF.

The J gene is TRBJ1-2, the V gene TRBV20-1; 9 bases map to TRBD1. Germline V gene sequence: CDR1 DFQATT, CDR2 SNEGSKA (reference sequence). This CDR3 is 16 amino acids long. The J segment lost 8 bases and the V segment lost 0 bases, leaving 13 bases of the junction unmatched. The CDR3 region has the DNA TGCAGTGCTAGAGATGTTGGGGTGGACAGGGGACGGGGCTACACCTTC. Its translation: CSARDVGVDRGRGYTF.

Ten or more counts support this clonotype. The V and J genes are TRBV29-1 and TRBJ2-3; TRBD1 might be the D (5 bases). Trimming took off 4 bases at V and 6 bases at J, with 14 bases between the two ends. Germline V gene lookup returns CDR1 SQVTM and CDR2 ANQGSEA. The CDR3 is made up of 13 amino acids. The CDR3 reads CSVGREPGDTQYF. In nucleotides, the CDR3 is TGCAGCGTTGGCAGGGAACCAGGGGATACGCAGTATTTT.

The rearrangement links TRBV7-9 to TRBJ2-3; 8 bases are shared with TRBD2. With V trimmed by 5 bases and J by 1 base, 5 bases remained unmatched. There are 15 residues in the CDR3. CDR1 and CDR2 (germline): SEHNR, FQNEAQ (reference sequence). This CDR3 reads CASSAGGGRTDTQYF. CDR3 nucleotides: TGTGCCAGCAGCGCGGGCGGGGGGCGCACAGATACGCAGTATTTT.

This clonotype has a handful of counts. V gene TRBV5-1 combines with J gene TRBJ2-7, with D possibly TRBD1 on 6 matching bases. Trimming took 2 bases from V and 4 from J, leaving 16 bases between them. CDR1 and CDR2 from the germline V gene are SGHRS and YFSETQ. The CDR3 contains 15 residues. CDR3 sequence (DNA): TGCGCCAGCAGCTTTAGTCCCAGGGGTAGTTACGAGCAGTACTTC. Amino acid sequence: CASSFSPRGSYEQYF. The variable domain in full, completed from reference TRBV5-1 and TRBJ2-7, reads KAGVTQTPRYLIKTRGQQVTLSCSPISGHRSVSWYQQTPGQGLQFLFEYFSETQRNKGNFPGRFSGRQFSNSRSEMNVSTLELGDSALYLCASSFSPRGSYEQYFGPGTRLTVT.

Ten or more counts support this clonotype. The V call is TRBV12-5, the J call TRBJ2-1; no clear D. The germline gives CDR1 LGHNT, CDR2 FRNRAP. The CDR3 totals 11 residues. Trimming took 2 bases from V and 10 from J, leaving 6 bases between them. The CDR3 loop is CASGLFGEQFF. CDR3 coding DNA: TGTGCTAGTGGTTTGTTTGGAGAGCAGTTCTTC.

The rearrangement links TRBV20-1 to TRBJ2-1; 9 bases are shared with TRBD1. CDR3 length: 14 residues. Germline V lookup: CDR1 DFQATT, CDR2 SNEGSKA (reference sequence). Trimming took 6 bases from V and 7 from J; bases not matched to a gene: 10. In DNA form, the CDR3 reads TGCAGTGCCGAGGACAGGGGTTGGATAAATGAGCAGTTCTTC. Its translation is CSAEDRGWINEQFF.

This chain links TRBV4-3 with TRBJ1-2, with D possibly TRBD1 on 5 matching bases. There are 14 residues in the CDR3. The V and J ends lost 4 bases and 0 bases respectively, with 9 bases between them. CDR1 is LGHNA, CDR2 YSLEER, per germline. CDR3 residues: CASSRTKTNYGYTF. CDR3 in DNA: TGCGCCAGCAGCCGGACAAAGACTAACTATGGCTACACCTTC.

This clonotype was found many times. The V and J genes are TRBV6-2 or TRBV6-3 and TRBJ2-6; no definite D call. Germline V gene sequence: CDR1 MNHEY, CDR2 SVGEGT. The CDR3 sequence is 13 residues long. With 8 bases removed from V and 0 bases from J, the gap between germline ends came to 5 bases. Here the CDR3 DNA reads TGTGCCAGCGTAAGCTCTGGGGCCAACGTCCTGACTTTC. This gives the protein CASVSSGANVLTF.

The chain has TRBV4-2 and TRBJ2-5; D not certain. The germline gives CDR1 LGHNA, CDR2 YNFKEQ. This CDR3 region has 14 residues. V was cut by 0 bases and J by 3 bases, with 8 bases left in between. Here the CDR3 reads CASSQDTDKETQYF. DNA of the CDR3: TGTGCCAGCAGCCAAGACACCGACAAAGAGACCCAGTACTTC.

This clonotype occurred a few times. The V call is TRBV11-2, the J call TRBJ2-1; 7 bases map to TRBD2. The V gene's germline CDR1 is SGHAT and CDR2 FQNNGV. The junction had 11 bases not matched to a gene; V was cut back by 5 bases and J by 4 bases. This CDR3 is 16 amino acids long. In DNA, the CDR3 is TGTGCCAGCAGCCAACTCGGGCTAGCGGATTACAATGAGCAGTTCTTC. Translated, it gives CASSQLGLADYNEQFF.

This clonotype appeared a few times. The chain couples TRBV6-5 to TRBJ1-5; D not certain. Per germline, CDR1 MNHEY and CDR2 SVGAGI. The CDR3 extends over 16 amino acids. Trimming stripped 4 bases from V and 0 bases from J, with 13 bases between. CDR3 in amino acids: CASSLSRPGSNQPQHF. As DNA, the CDR3 is TGTGCCAGCAGTTTGTCAAGGCCTGGTAGCAATCAGCCCCAGCATTTT.

This clonotype was observed a handful of times. This sequence joins TRBV27 and TRBJ1-2; 7 bases match TRBD1. The CDR3 runs 17 residues. Germline CDR1 is MNHEY and CDR2 is SMNVEV (reference sequence). Unmatched junction bases numbered 16, after V lost 5 bases and J lost 4 bases. CDR3 loop: CASSPTGTASYTYGYTF. In DNA form, the CDR3 reads TGTGCCAGCAGTCCAACCGGGACAGCCTCCTATACCTATGGCTACACCTTC.

V gene TRBV12-3 or TRBV12-4 combines with J gene TRBJ2-7; D possibly uses TRBD1 or TRBD2 (6 bases each). Between the trimmed V and J ends, which lost 6 bases and 3 bases, there was a span of 15 bases. This CDR3 has 14 amino acids. The CDR3 sequence: CASRISGGYYEQYF. The DNA of the CDR3 is TGTGCCAGCAGGATCTCCGGGGGCTACTACGAGCAGTACTTC.

This clonotype was seen ten or more times. The rearrangement links TRBV7-9 to TRBJ1-1, with D tentatively TRBD1 (5 bases). This CDR3 has 18 residues. Trimming left V 5 bases short and J 1 base short, with 23 bases between. Germline-derived CDR1 and CDR2 are SEHNR and FQNEAQ (reference sequence). The CDR3 reads CASSKPPGLGLSNTEAFF. Written as DNA, the CDR3 is TGTGCCAGCAGCAAACCTCCAGGGCTAGGATTGTCGAACACTGAAGCTTTCTTT.

This clonotype was seen at least ten times. The chain recombines TRBV28 with TRBJ2-2, with 9 bases aligning to TRBD2. The CDR3 is 15 amino acids. V dropped 5 bases and J dropped 6; count of bases not matched to a gene: 7. Germline V gene data show CDR1 as MDHEN and CDR2 as SYDVKM. CDR3 residues: CASSRKTSGPGELFF. In nucleotides, the CDR3 is TGTGCCAGCAGTCGAAAGACTAGCGGTCCCGGGGAGCTGTTTTTT.

This clonotype has more than one count but fewer than ten. The chain's CDR3 is CASNLRGYNEQFF. The CDR3 DNA reads as TGTGCCAGCAACCTCAGGGGTTACAATGAGCAGTTCTTC. V usage is TRBV2 and J usage is TRBJ2-1, with a possible D match to TRBD1 (6 bases). The germline V and J ends were trimmed by 7 bases and 4 bases, with 11 bases remaining between them. The CDR3 contains 13 residues. The germline gives CDR1 SNHLY, CDR2 FYNNEI.

Concerning this clonotype itself: Compared with germline, one end of the junction differs, possibly owing to a read error. The chain uses TRBV7-9 and TRBJ2-3, with 8 bases aligning to TRBD2. The germline gives CDR1 SEHNR, CDR2 FQNEAQ (reference sequence). The CDR3 runs to 16 residues. The CDR3 reads CVSSRLAGFSTDTQYF. The DNA of the CDR3 is TGTGTCAGCAGCAGATTAGCGGGGTTTAGCACAGATACGCAGTATTTT.